A selection of T cell receptor beta chains follows, all from one sample in a study of T cell clonotyping in hematopoietic cell transplantation. This table comes from immunoSEQ multiplex PCR, and its TCRdb copy is limited to in-frame clones, with some not included. The sample has nearly 9,000 clones; more than 85% are singletons. The starting material was PBMCs, obtained 100 days after allogeneic stem cell transplant. The receptors come from a male patient aged 45-60 years who had an allogeneic stem cell transplant from a related donor, so T cells may come from the graft donor. Some clones in this sample may be carry-over from other donors' samples. Each CDR3 is given with its conserved first and last residue. Each record gives: D gene, clone size, J gene, V gene, CDR3 length, CDR3 DNA, CDR3 protein. A D gene is named only where the DNA matches it firmly. Where a row states a size, it is once, few, many or the class of an expanded clone; other rows omit it.

TRBD1 - TRBJ2-7 TRBV19 14 TGTGCCAGTAGAAGGGACAGGGCCTCCTACGAGCAGTACTTC CASRRDRASYEQYF
TRBD1 - TRBJ1-5 TRBV7-2 15 TGTGCCAGCAGCTTTAGGGGACAGGGGGCAGAGCCCCAGCATTTT CASSFRGQGAEPQHF
- - TRBJ1-2 TRBV10-3 13 TGTGCCATCAGTGACCCCGGGCTTGCCGGCTACACCTTC CAISDPGLAGYTF
- - TRBJ2-3 TRBV7-3 15 TGTGCCAGCAGCTTAATGGCGGGAATCACAGATACGCAGTATTTT CASSLMAGITDTQYF
- - TRBJ1-1 TRBV6-5 13 TGTGCCAGCACCTCTTCGGGGATAACTGAAGCTTTCTTT CASTSSGITEAFF
- - TRBJ1-6 TRBV28 15 TGTGCCAGCAGTAAACTTTTAGGGTCAGCTTCACCCCTCCACTTT CASSKLLGSASPLHF
TRBD1 - TRBJ1-4 TRBV10-3 14 TGTGCCATCACATCTGGGACAGGGGGCGAAAAACTGTTTTTT CAITSGTGGEKLFF
TRBD2 - TRBJ2-7 TRBV15 16 TGTGCCACCAGCTTCGAAAATAGCGGGTTCTCCTACGAGCAGTACTTC CATSFENSGFSYEQYF
- - TRBJ1-1 TRBV7-2 13 TGTGCCAGCAGCTTAGATATCGGTCCTGAAGCTTTCTTT CASSLDIGPEAFF
- - TRBJ2-7 TRBV25-1 16 TGTGCCAGCAGTGATCAGGCGGGTACAAGTTCCTACGAGCAGTACTTC CASSDQAGTSSYEQYF
- - TRBJ2-6 TRBV9 16 TGTGCCAGCAGCGCCCGACTCACCACTGGGGCCAACGTCCTGACTTTC CASSARLTTGANVLTF
TRBD1 once TRBJ2-1 TRBV5-1 15 TGCGCCAGCAGCTGGGGACAGGGCTCCTACAATGAGCAGTTCTTC CASSWGQGSYNEQFF
TRBD2 - TRBJ2-7 TRBV29-1 19 TGCAGCGTTGGGCAATCGACTAGCGGGAGGGCCCGAAAGACCTACGAGCAGTACTTC CSVGQSTSGRARKTYEQYF
- - TRBJ2-7 TRBV10-3 15 TGTGCCATCAGTGGAAGCCAATCCGGGGTCTACGAGCAGTACTTC CAISGSQSGVYEQYF
- - TRBJ2-7 TRBV6-1 14 TGTGCCAGCAGGGTAGCGCGTACCTCCTACGAGCAGTACTTC CASRVARTSYEQYF
TRBD1 - TRBJ2-7 TRBV28 16 TGTGCCAGCACCTCCTTCAACTCGGACAGGGTCGTCGAGCAGTACTTC CASTSFNSDRVVEQYF
TRBD1 - TRBJ1-4 TRBV7-9 13 TGTGCCAGCAGCTTACAACCTGGACAGGGCGTGTTTTTT CASSLQPGQGVFF
TRBD2 - TRBJ2-1 TRBV7-2 15 TGTGCCAGCAGCTTTCTAGGACTAGCTGGCAATGAGCAGTTCTTC CASSFLGLAGNEQFF
- - TRBJ2-3 TRBV5-1 14 TGCGCCAGCAGCTTGGGAGACACCACAGATACGCAGTATTTT CASSLGDTTDTQYF
- - TRBJ2-7 TRBV28 16 TGTGCCAGCAGACGCCGCCCGGGACAAAACACCTACGAGCAGTACTTC CASRRRPGQNTYEQYF
TRBD1 - TRBJ2-1 TRBV5-1 15 TGCGCCAGCAGCCCCGGACAGGGGGCGAGTGTTGGTCTGTTCTTC CASSPGQGASVGLFF
TRBD1 - TRBJ2-1 TRBV5-1 14 TGCGCCAGCAGCTTGATACAGGGGAGCACTGAGCAGTTCTTC CASSLIQGSTEQFF
- once TRBJ2-7 TRBV29-1 12 TGCAGCTACTTGGGGGCTCCGAACGAGCAGTACTTC CSYLGAPNEQYF
- once TRBJ2-7 TRBV6-1 11 TGTGCCAGTCGACTTCACAGCGAGCAGTACTTC CASRLHSEQYF
- - TRBJ2-7 TRBV19 13 TGTGCCAGTAGTACGTGGGGGGCCTACGAGCAGTACTTC CASSTWGAYEQYF
TRBD1 - TRBJ2-7 TRBV7-8 14 TGTGCCAGCAGACCACCGGGACAGGGCTACGAGCAGTACTTC CASRPPGQGYEQYF
TRBD2 - TRBJ2-2 TRBV30 16 TGTGCCTGGAGTGAAAGTGGACTAGCGGGAGCCGGGGAGCTGTTTTTT CAWSESGLAGAGELFF
TRBD1 - TRBJ2-3 TRBV19 16 TGTGCCAGTAGTAGACAGGGTCAGGGTATGTCAGATACGCAGTATTTT CASSRQGQGMSDTQYF
- - TRBJ1-1 TRBV2 12 TGTGCCAGCAGTGGGTTCTACACTGAAGCTTTCTTT CASSGFYTEAFF
TRBD1 - TRBJ1-2 TRBV28 16 TGTGCCAGCAGAGGGCCGGGACAGGGGGCGCGTGGTGGCTACACCTTC CASRGPGQGARGGYTF
TRBD1 once TRBJ2-1 TRBV30 15 TGTGCCTGGAGTAGAGGACAGGGCGGCCACAATGAGCAGTTCTTC CAWSRGQGGHNEQFF
- - TRBJ2-1 TRBV6-5 14 TGTGCCAGCAGTTACATGGACTCCTACAATGAGCAGTTCTTC CASSYMDSYNEQFF
TRBD1 - TRBJ2-2 TRBV5-1 16 TGCGCCAGCAGCTTTGGACAGGGGGGCAACACCGGGGAGCTGTTTTTT CASSFGQGGNTGELFF
- - TRBJ2-7 TRBV2 13 TGTGCCAGCAGTCCTTACGGCAGGATAGAGCAGTACTTC CASSPYGRIEQYF
- - TRBJ2-6 TRBV6-5 15 TGTGCCAGCAGCCCTGTAGAGAGTGGGGCCAACGTCCTGACTTTC CASSPVESGANVLTF
- - TRBJ1-1 TRBV19 15 TGTGCCAGTAGTATGGGGCTAAGACAGAACACTGAAGCTTTCTTT CASSMGLRQNTEAFF
TRBD1 - TRBJ2-3 TRBV2 14 TGTGCCAGCAGATCTACAGGGGGCGCAGATACGCAGTATTTT CASRSTGGADTQYF
- - TRBJ2-7 TRBV7-9 15 TGTGCCAGCAGTTCACTTAAGACAGGCCTTTGGGAGCAGTACTTC CASSSLKTGLWEQYF
- few TRBJ1-2 TRBV4-2 14 TGTGCCAGCAGCCGAGACCCTGAAGGAGCTGGCTACACCTTC CASSRDPEGAGYTF
TRBD1 - TRBJ1-1 TRBV20-1 11 TGCAGCATGACAGGGGGCGCACCAGCTTTCTTT CSMTGGAPAFF
- - TRBJ1-6 TRBV6-5 12 TGTGCCAGCAAACAGATGTCTTCACCCCTCCACTTT CASKQMSSPLHF
TRBD1 once TRBJ2-2 TRBV9 16 TGTGCCAGCAGCGACCGACAGGGTACGGGGACCGGGGAGCTGTTTTTT CASSDRQGTGTGELFF
- once TRBJ2-2 TRBV15 14 TGTGCCACCAGCCGGGGGTCGAGCACCGGGGAGCTGTTTTTT CATSRGSSTGELFF
- once TRBJ1-5 TRBV7-2 13 TGTGCCAGCAGCTTGGGCCCGAATCAGCCCCAGCATTTT CASSLGPNQPQHF
- - TRBJ2-2 TRBV18 15 TGTGCCAGCTCACCAGAGGTTGTAAGGACCGGGGAGCTGTTTTTT CASSPEVVRTGELFF
- - TRBJ2-7 TRBV4-3 16 TGCGCCAGCAGCCAAGATGGCTCTGGTTGGGGCTACGAGCAGTACTTC CASSQDGSGWGYEQYF
TRBD1 - TRBJ2-7 TRBV5-1 14 TGCGCCAGCAGCTTGGAGGACAGGGGTTGGAAGCAGTACTTC CASSLEDRGWKQYF
- - TRBJ2-1 TRBV5-1 19 TGCGCCAGCAGCCGGAGGGGGGGACAGATCTTAAACTCCTACAATGAGCAGTTCTTC CASSRRGGQILNSYNEQFF
- - TRBJ2-7 TRBV7-9 13 TGTGCCAGCAGCTTAGAGGGGGCCTACGAGCAGTACTTC CASSLEGAYEQYF
- - TRBJ1-5 TRBV6-1 15 TGTGCCAGCAGTGAAGGGGGAGGGTTCAATCAGCCCCAGCATTTT CASSEGGGFNQPQHF
TRBD1 - TRBJ1-3 TRBV29-1 16 TGCAGCGTTGAAGACCCCGAAGGGGGCGGTGGAAACACCATATATTTT CSVEDPEGGGGNTIYF
- - TRBJ2-5 TRBV9 16 TGTGCCAGCAGCGTAGGAAATGGAGGAGGTCAAGAGACCCAGTACTTC CASSVGNGGGQETQYF
- once TRBJ2-7 TRBV7-8 13 TGTGCCAGCAGCCCCCCCAGGGGTAACGAGCAGTACTTC CASSPPRGNEQYF
- - TRBJ2-7 TRBV28 12 TGTGCCAGCAGTTCCGGGACACGGGAGCAGTACTTC CASSSGTREQYF
- - TRBJ1-5 TRBV6-5 14 TGTGCCAGCAGGCCGGACCTTAGCAATCAGCCCCAGCATTTT CASRPDLSNQPQHF